This T cell receptor beta chain was captured by sequencing in a study of T cells expressing NK-cell markers. Overall study: Eight donors were sequenced, of whom seven were HCMV-seropositive, while the remaining one was HCMV-seronegative.

Overall study results and limits: The CD3+CD56-NKG2C+ fraction of several donors was also led by these clonotypes.

Beta-chain TCR cDNA was generated via 5'RACE template switching with UMIs. TCRdb re-called the 5' RACE reads and catalogs CDR3 proteins one per entry, DNA excluded. The sample table includes 300,000 to 450,000 distinct CDR3 sequences. Concerning this clonotype: Its matching antigen is unknown.

CDR3 size: 17 residues. The V gene's germline CDR1 is MNHNS and CDR2 SASEGT. The clonotype originates from a man aged 18 to 70 in good health. Input material: blood T cells: a sorted CD56 or NKG2C T cell subset, CD4+ or CD8+ T cells, or bulk PBMC T cells (not recorded which). This sequence joins TRBV6-1 and TRBJ2-1; the D call from TCRdb, TRBD2, cannot be confirmed without DNA. This CDR3 is CASTKSGTSGGYNEQFF.